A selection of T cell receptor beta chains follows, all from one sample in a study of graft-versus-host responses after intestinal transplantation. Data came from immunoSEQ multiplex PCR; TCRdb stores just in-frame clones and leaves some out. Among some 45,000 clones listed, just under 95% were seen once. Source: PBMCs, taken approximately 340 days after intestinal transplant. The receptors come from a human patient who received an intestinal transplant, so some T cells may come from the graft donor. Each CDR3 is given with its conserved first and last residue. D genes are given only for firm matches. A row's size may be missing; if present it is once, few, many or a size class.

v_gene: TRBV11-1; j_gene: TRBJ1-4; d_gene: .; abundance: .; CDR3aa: CASSLSNEKLFF; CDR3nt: TGTGCCAGCAGCTTGTCTAATGAAAAACTGTTTTTT
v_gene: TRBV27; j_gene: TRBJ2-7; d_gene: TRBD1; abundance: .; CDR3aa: CASSLMRVGTALGEQYF; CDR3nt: TGTGCCAGCAGTTTGATGAGGGTCGGGACAGCCCTCGGCGAGCAGTACTTC
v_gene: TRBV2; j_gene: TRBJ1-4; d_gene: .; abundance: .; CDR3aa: CATAWTANEKLFF; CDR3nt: TGTGCCACTGCTTGGACAGCAAATGAAAAACTGTTTTTT
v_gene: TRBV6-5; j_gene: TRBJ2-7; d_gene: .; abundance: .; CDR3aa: CASRDYRAYEQYF; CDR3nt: TGTGCCAGCAGGGACTACCGCGCCTACGAGCAGTACTTC
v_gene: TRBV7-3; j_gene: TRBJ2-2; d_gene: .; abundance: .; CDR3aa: CASSFSHTGELFF; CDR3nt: TGTGCCAGCAGCTTCAGCCACACCGGGGAGCTGTTTTTT
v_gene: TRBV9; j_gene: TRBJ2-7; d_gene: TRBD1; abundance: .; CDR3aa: CASSDRTGTGEQYF; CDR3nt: TGTGCCAGCAGCGATCGGACAGGGACGGGCGAGCAGTACTTC
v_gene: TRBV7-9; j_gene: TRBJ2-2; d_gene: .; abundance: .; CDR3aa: CASSLAEGGELFF; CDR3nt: TGTGCCAGCAGCTTGGCGGAGGGCGGGGAGCTGTTTTTT
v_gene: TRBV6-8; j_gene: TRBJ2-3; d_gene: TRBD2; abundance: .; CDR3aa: CASRNTSGSTDTQYF; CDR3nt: TGTGCCAGCAGAAATACTAGCGGGAGCACAGATACGCAGTATTTT
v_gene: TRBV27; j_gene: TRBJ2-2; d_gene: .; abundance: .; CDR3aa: CASSLYNYGLASGELFF; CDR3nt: TGTGCCAGCAGTTTATATAATTACGGGCTAGCGTCCGGGGAGCTGTTTTTT
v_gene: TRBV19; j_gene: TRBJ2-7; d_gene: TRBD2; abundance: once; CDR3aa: CASSRLAGSYEQYF; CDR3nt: TGTGCCAGTAGTAGACTAGCGGGGTCCTACGAGCAGTACTTC
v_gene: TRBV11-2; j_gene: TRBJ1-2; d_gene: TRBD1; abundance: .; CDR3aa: CASSPITRTGRYGYTF; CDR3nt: TGTGCCAGCAGCCCAATTACTCGGACAGGTCGATATGGCTACACCTTC
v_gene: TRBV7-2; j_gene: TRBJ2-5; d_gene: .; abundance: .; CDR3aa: CASSSGGSVETQYF; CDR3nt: TGTGCCAGCAGCTCAGGAGGTAGTGTGGAGACCCAGTACTTC
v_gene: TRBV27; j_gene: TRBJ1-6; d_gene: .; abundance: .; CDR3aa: CASSFSGISPLHF; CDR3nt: TGTGCCAGCAGTTTTTCCGGTATTTCACCCCTCCACTTT
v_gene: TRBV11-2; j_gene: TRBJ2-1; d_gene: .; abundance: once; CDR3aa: CASSLDGRGNEQFF; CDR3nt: TGTGCCAGCAGCTTAGACGGGAGAGGGAATGAGCAGTTCTTC
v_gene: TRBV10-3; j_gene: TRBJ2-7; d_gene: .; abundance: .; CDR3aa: CAISESRGGGYEQYF; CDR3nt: TGTGCCATCAGTGAGTCACGGGGAGGAGGCTACGAGCAGTACTTC
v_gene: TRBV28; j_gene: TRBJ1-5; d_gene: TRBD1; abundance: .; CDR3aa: CASSGQGAGNQPQHF; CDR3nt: TGTGCCAGCAGTGGACAGGGGGCAGGCAATCAGCCCCAGCATTTT
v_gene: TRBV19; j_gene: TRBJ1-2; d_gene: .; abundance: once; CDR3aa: CASEPARAYGYTF; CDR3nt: TGTGCCAGCGAGCCCGCCAGGGCCTATGGCTACACCTTC
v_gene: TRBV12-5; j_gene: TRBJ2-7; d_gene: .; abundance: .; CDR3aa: CASGSPTSSSYEQYF; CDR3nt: TGTGCTAGTGGTTCCCCCACTTCCAGCTCCTACGAGCAGTACTTC
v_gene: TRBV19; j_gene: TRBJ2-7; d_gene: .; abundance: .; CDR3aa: CASSPRGGQAYF; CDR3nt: TGTGCCAGTAGCCCGAGGGGGGGCCAGGCGTACTTC
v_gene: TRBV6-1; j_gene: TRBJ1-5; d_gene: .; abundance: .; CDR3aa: CASSEEVRVWAQHF; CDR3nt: TGTGCCAGCAGTGAAGAAGTCAGGGTATGGGCCCAGCATTTT
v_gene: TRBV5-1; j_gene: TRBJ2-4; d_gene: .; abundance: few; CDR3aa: CASSTGQNTKNIQYF; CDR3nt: TGCGCCAGCAGCACCGGACAGAATACCAAAAACATTCAGTACTTC
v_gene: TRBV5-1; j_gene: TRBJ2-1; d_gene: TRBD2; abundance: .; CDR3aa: CASSSLGLAAGPNEQFF; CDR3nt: TGCGCCAGCAGCAGCCTCGGACTAGCAGCCGGGCCCAATGAGCAGTTCTTC
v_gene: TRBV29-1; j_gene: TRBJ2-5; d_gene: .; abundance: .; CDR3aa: CSVRGRMGETQYF; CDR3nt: TGCAGCGTTAGGGGCAGAATGGGAGAGACCCAGTACTTC
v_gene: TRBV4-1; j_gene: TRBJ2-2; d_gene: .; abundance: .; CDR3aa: CASSRMPGTGELFF; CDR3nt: TGCGCCAGCAGTCGGATGCCGGGGACCGGGGAGCTGTTTTTT
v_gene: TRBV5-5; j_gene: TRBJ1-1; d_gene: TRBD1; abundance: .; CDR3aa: CASSRQGLRMNTEAFF; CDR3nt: TGTGCCAGCAGCCGACAGGGTCTGAGGATGAACACTGAAGCTTTCTTT
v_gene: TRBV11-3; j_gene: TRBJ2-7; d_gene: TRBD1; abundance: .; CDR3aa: CASSITRDRESYEQYF; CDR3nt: TGTGCCAGCAGCATCACCCGGGACAGGGAAAGCTACGAGCAGTACTTC
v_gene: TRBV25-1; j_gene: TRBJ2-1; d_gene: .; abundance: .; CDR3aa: CASSGAREQFF; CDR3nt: TGTGCCAGCAGTGGGGCGAGGGAGCAGTTCTTC
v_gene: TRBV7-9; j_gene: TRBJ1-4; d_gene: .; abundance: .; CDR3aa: CASSRPDSELYEKLFF; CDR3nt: TGTGCCAGCAGCCGACCCGATTCAGAACTTTATGAAAAACTGTTTTTT
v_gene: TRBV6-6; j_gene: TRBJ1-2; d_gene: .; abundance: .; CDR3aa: CASSPRRYGYTF; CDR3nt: TGTGCCAGCAGTCCCCGGCGGTATGGCTACACCTTC
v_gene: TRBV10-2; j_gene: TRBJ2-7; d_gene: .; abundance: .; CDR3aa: CASSDTVTIRVYEQYF; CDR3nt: TGCGCCAGCAGTGACACCGTCACTATTCGCGTCTACGAGCAGTACTTC
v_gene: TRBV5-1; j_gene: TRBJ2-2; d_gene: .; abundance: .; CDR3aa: CASRGSMRFNTGELFF; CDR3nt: TGCGCCAGCAGGGGGTCGATGCGGTTCAACACCGGGGAGCTGTTTTTT
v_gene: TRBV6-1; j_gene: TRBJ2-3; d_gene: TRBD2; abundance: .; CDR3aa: CASSSLAGGPDTQYF; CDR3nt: TGTGCCAGCAGTTCACTAGCGGGAGGGCCGGATACGCAGTATTTT
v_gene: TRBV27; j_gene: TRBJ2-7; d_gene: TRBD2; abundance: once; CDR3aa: CASRTALAGPYEQYF; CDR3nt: TGTGCCAGCAGAACCGCCCTAGCGGGGCCTTACGAGCAGTACTTC
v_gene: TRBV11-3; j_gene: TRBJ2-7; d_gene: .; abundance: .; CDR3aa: CASSLGEISEQYF; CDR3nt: TGTGCCAGCAGCTTAGGGGAGATATCTGAGCAGTACTTC
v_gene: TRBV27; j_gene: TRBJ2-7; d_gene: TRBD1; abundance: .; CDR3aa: CASSLRQGVGEQYF; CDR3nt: TGTGCCAGCAGTTTAAGACAGGGGGTTGGTGAGCAGTACTTC
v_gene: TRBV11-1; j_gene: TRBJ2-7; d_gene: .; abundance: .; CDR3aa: CASSVQDHFFSEQYF; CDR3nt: TGTGCCAGCAGTGTACAGGACCACTTTTTCAGCGAGCAGTACTTC
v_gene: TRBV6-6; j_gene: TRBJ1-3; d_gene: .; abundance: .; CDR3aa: CASSLTGGNTIYF; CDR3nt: TGTGCCAGCAGTCTAACGGGCGGAAACACCATATATTTT
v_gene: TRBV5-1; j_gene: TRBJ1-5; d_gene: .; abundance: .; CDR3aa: CASSLEGRGNQPQHF; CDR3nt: TGCGCCAGCAGCTTGGAGGGGAGGGGAAATCAGCCCCAGCATTTT
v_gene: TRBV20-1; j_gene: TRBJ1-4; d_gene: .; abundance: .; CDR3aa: CSGGRDEKLFF; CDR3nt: TGCAGTGGGGGAAGGGACGAAAAACTGTTTTTT
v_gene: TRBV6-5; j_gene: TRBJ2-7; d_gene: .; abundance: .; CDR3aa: CASSPDSPYEQYF; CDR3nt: TGTGCCAGCAGTCCCGACAGCCCCTACGAGCAGTACTTC
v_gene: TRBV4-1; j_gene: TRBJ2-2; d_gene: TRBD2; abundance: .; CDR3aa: CASSHPPGGGDTGELFF; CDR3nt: TGCGCCAGCAGCCACCCTCCGGGCGGGGGGGACACCGGGGAGCTGTTTTTT
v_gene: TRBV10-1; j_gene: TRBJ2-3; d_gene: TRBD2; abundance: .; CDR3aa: CASSESSGTSERTHTQYF; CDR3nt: TGCGCCAGCAGTGAGTCGAGCGGGACTAGCGAGCGGACTCATACGCAGTATTTT
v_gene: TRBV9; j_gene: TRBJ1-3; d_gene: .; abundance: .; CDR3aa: CASSVDPGAGNTIYF; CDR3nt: TGTGCCAGCAGCGTAGATCCGGGGGCTGGAAACACCATATATTTT
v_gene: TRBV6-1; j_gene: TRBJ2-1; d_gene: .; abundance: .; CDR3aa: CASSEDPGPPPYNEQFF; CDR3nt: TGTGCCAGCAGTGAAGACCCCGGCCCCCCGCCCTACAATGAGCAGTTCTTC
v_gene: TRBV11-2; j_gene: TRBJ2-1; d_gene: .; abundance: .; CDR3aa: CASSLDPVSEQFF; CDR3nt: TGTGCCAGCAGCTTAGATCCCGTCTCGGAGCAGTTCTTC
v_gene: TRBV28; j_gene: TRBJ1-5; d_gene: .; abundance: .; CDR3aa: CASSLGNQPQHF; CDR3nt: TGTGCCAGCAGTTTAGGGAATCAGCCCCAGCATTTT
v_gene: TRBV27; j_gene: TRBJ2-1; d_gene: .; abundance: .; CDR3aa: CASSLLGAFEQFF; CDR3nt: TGTGCCAGCAGTTTACTGGGGGCTTTTGAGCAGTTCTTC
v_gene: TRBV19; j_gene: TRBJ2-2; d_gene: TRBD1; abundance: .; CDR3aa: CASSPRGRGTGELFF; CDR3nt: TGTGCCAGTAGTCCTAGGGGGCGCGGCACCGGGGAGCTGTTTTTT
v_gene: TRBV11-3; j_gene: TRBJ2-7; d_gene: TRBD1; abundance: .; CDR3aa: CASTLSGTAYEQYF; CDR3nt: TGTGCCAGCACCTTGTCCGGGACAGCCTACGAGCAGTACTTC
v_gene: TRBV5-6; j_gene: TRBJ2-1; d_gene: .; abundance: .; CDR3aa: CASSSNYNEQFF; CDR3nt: TGTGCCAGCAGCTCGAACTACAATGAGCAGTTCTTC
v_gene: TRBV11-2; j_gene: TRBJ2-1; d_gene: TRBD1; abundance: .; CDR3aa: CASSFGTGYNEQFF; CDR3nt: TGTGCCAGCAGCTTCGGGACAGGCTACAATGAGCAGTTCTTC